Listed below are T cell receptor beta chains from one sample, sequenced in a study of vaccination effects on CD4 cells after COVID-19. The data were produced by immunoSEQ multiplex PCR, yet TCRdb's version contains in-frame clones alone and is incomplete. This table holds fewer than 30,000 clones, around 75% found once. No antigens are known for them. Sequencing used CD4+ T cells from PBMCs cultured with SARS-CoV-2 spike peptides, obtained before COVID-19 vaccination. All receptors come from a human donor who received a COVID-19 vaccine. Each CDR3 is given with its conserved first and last residue. D genes are given only for firm matches. Rows may omit the clone size; those that give it use once, few, many or a size class.

abundance,d_gene,v_gene,j_gene,CDR3nt,CDR3aa
.,TRBD2,TRBV4-1,TRBJ2-4,TGCGCCAGCAGCCGCCCGACGGGAGGGAGGGACAAAAACATTCAGTACTTC,CASSRPTGGRDKNIQYF
once,TRBD2,TRBV29-1,TRBJ2-7,TGCAGCGTTCGACTAGCGGGGGCCTACGAGCAGTACTTC,CSVRLAGAYEQYF
.,.,TRBV24-1,TRBJ1-2,TGTGCCACCAGTGATTTTGAGGGGGACTACACCTTC,CATSDFEGDYTF
.,.,TRBV14,TRBJ1-1,TGTGCCAGCAGCCAAGTGGAGTTTAATTGGCATCCGAAGGAAGCTTTCTTT,CASSQVEFNWHPKEAFF
once,TRBD2,TRBV7-9,TRBJ2-5,TGTGCCAGCAGCTCCCCGACTAGCGGGGGGGCCAGTGAGACCCAGTACTTC,CASSSPTSGGASETQYF
few,.,TRBV6-1,TRBJ1-1,TGTGCCAGCAGTGAAACTACAGACAGGGAAGCTTTCTTT,CASSETTDREAFF
.,TRBD1,TRBV7-8,TRBJ1-1,TGTGCCAGCAGCTTTAGAGGACAGGGCGGGTTGAACACTGAAGCTTTCTTT,CASSFRGQGGLNTEAFF
.,TRBD1,TRBV5-4,TRBJ1-4,TGTGCCAGCAGTCTTTGGGACAGGGGCAACGAAAAACTGTTTTTT,CASSLWDRGNEKLFF
.,.,TRBV27,TRBJ2-1,TGTGCCAGCAGTTTATCCCGTGTCCACAATGAGCAGTTCTTC,CASSLSRVHNEQFF
.,TRBD1,TRBV6-2/TRBV6-3,TRBJ1-5,TGTGCCAGCAGTTGGACAGGCCGTTCCCCCCAGCATTTT,CASSWTGRSPQHF
.,.,TRBV14,TRBJ2-3,TGTGCCAGCAGCCAGTCACGGGGCTTCACAGATACGCAGTATTTT,CASSQSRGFTDTQYF
medium-sized,.,TRBV7-7,TRBJ2-3,TGTGCTAGCAGCTTAGGCCGCACAGATACGCAGTATTTT,CASSLGRTDTQYF
few,.,TRBV10-3,TRBJ1-3,TGTGCCATCAGTGATCCAGATACCGGATACACCATATATTTT,CAISDPDTGYTIYF
few,TRBD1,TRBV4-1,TRBJ1-3,TGCGCCAGCAGCCAACTGGGGACAGAAAGGTCCCCAGGAAACACCATATATTTT,CASSQLGTERSPGNTIYF
.,.,TRBV7-9,TRBJ1-2,TGTGCCAGCAGCTTAACAGGGAATAGTGGCTATGGCTACACCTTC,CASSLTGNSGYGYTF
.,TRBD1,TRBV11-2,TRBJ2-5,TGTGCCAGCAGCTTACTGACAGGGGCGGGGGAGACCCAGTACTTC,CASSLLTGAGETQYF
.,.,TRBV7-9,TRBJ2-2,TGTGCCAGCAGCTTAGCACCCGGACAACTCACCGGGGAGCTGTTTTTT,CASSLAPGQLTGELFF
.,.,TRBV12-3/TRBV12-4,TRBJ2-7,TGTGCCAGCAGTTACCGGGAAGACTACGAGCAGTACTTC,CASSYREDYEQYF
few,.,TRBV4-1,TRBJ1-5,TGCGCCAGCAGCCAAGACTGGGCATCCACTAGCAATCAGCCCCAGCATTTT,CASSQDWASTSNQPQHF
few,TRBD2,TRBV10-3,TRBJ2-3,TGTGCCACTCAACTGGGGACTAGCGGGAGGGCAGATACGCAGTATTTT,CATQLGTSGRADTQYF
.,.,TRBV1,TRBJ2-3,TGCACCAGCAGCCTGATCCGACTAGCGAAACGGACTGGCACAGATACGCAGTATTTT,CTSSLIRLAKRTGTDTQYF
.,TRBD2,TRBV5-1,TRBJ2-2,TGCGCCAGCAGCTTGGGGATAGCGGGGAACACCGGGGAGCTGTTTTTT,CASSLGIAGNTGELFF
.,TRBD1,TRBV4-2,TRBJ1-2,TGTGCCAGCAGCCAAGATCGGACAGGGGACGGCTACACCTTC,CASSQDRTGDGYTF
.,TRBD1,TRBV2,TRBJ2-1,TGTGCCAGCATGCGGACAGGGGGCTTCGGTGAGCAGTTCTTC,CASMRTGGFGEQFF
few,.,TRBV5-5,TRBJ1-5,TGTGCCAGCAGAACAGACCCGGGACATTCCGATCAGCCCCAGCATTTT,CASRTDPGHSDQPQHF
.,.,TRBV27,TRBJ1-1,TGTGCCAGCAGTTACCAGGGGCGGGGCACTGAAGCTTTCTTT,CASSYQGRGTEAFF
.,TRBD1,TRBV4-1,TRBJ1-1,TGCGCCAGCAGCCTCTTACTCAAACCGGGACAGGGGAACACTGAAGCTTTCTTT,CASSLLLKPGQGNTEAFF
.,.,TRBV20-1,TRBJ2-5,TGCAGTGCTAGTTTGTCCATACCCCTGGAGACCCAGTACTTC,CSASLSIPLETQYF
few,.,TRBV3-1/TRBV3-2,TRBJ1-4,TGTGCCAGCAGCCAAACAGATAATGAAAAACTGTTTTTT,CASSQTDNEKLFF
.,.,TRBV6-1,TRBJ1-6,TGTGCCAGCAGGGAAGCGATGGATTCACCCCTCCACTTT,CASREAMDSPLHF
.,TRBD2,TRBV14,TRBJ2-2,TGTGCCAGCAGCCCCCCGGGACTAGCTGGTTTGGGGGAGCTGTTTTTT,CASSPPGLAGLGELFF
.,TRBD1,TRBV7-8,TRBJ1-1,TGTGCCAGCAGCTTAGCGTTGTCACCAGGGGGGACTGAAGCTTTCTTT,CASSLALSPGGTEAFF
.,TRBD1,TRBV6-5,TRBJ1-1,TGTGCCAGCAGCCCGACAGGGACGGTTAACACTGAAGCTTTCTTT,CASSPTGTVNTEAFF
once,.,TRBV3-1/TRBV3-2,TRBJ1-1,TGTGCCAGCAGCCAATCACAGAACACTGAAGCTTTCTTT,CASSQSQNTEAFF
.,.,TRBV6-5,TRBJ2-1,TGTGCCAGCACGGCAGGGTCAGGTGAGCAGTTCTTC,CASTAGSGEQFF
few,.,TRBV6-5,TRBJ2-7,TGTGCCAGCAGGTCTGGACACCCCTACGAGCAGTACTTC,CASRSGHPYEQYF
.,.,TRBV4-3,TRBJ2-3,TGCGCCAGCAGCCAAACAGGGAGATATACGCAGTATTTT,CASSQTGRYTQYF
.,.,TRBV7-6,TRBJ1-6,TGTGCCAGCAGCTTCGACAGGACCAATTCACCCCTCCACTTT,CASSFDRTNSPLHF
few,.,TRBV5-1,TRBJ1-1,TGCGCCAGCAGCCAAAGCGCAGGGAGGCGCACTGAAGCTTTCTTT,CASSQSAGRRTEAFF
.,.,TRBV29-1,TRBJ2-1,TGCAGCGTTGGGAGGGTGGATGAGCAGTTCTTC,CSVGRVDEQFF
few,TRBD1,TRBV30,TRBJ1-6,TGTGCCCGGACACAGGGGAAAAATTCACCCCTCCACTTT,CARTQGKNSPLHF
.,.,TRBV2,TRBJ2-2,TGTGCCAGCAGGCTTTACACGAACACCGGGGAGCTGTTTTTT,CASRLYTNTGELFF
.,.,TRBV30,TRBJ2-7,TGTGCCTGGAGTGTGTCTTCATACGAGCAGTACTTC,CAWSVSSYEQYF
.,.,TRBV29-1,TRBJ2-4,TGCAGCGTTGAAATGTCGGGTGAAAACATTCAGTACTTC,CSVEMSGENIQYF
few,.,TRBV2,TRBJ2-7,TGTGCCAGCAAAGGAGGGGGAGGCTACGAGCAGTACTTC,CASKGGGGYEQYF
.,.,TRBV6-5,TRBJ2-7,TGTGCCAGCAGTCGGACAGGGAGGGACTACGAGCAGTACTTC,CASSRTGRDYEQYF
.,.,TRBV28,TRBJ2-1,TGTGCCAGCACCCAATGGGGGGGGCCCCATGAGCAGTTCTTC,CASTQWGGPHEQFF
.,TRBD1,TRBV5-4,TRBJ1-2,TGTGCCAGCAGCTTGGGACAGGGAAGTTATGGCTACACCTTC,CASSLGQGSYGYTF
.,TRBD1,TRBV23-1,TRBJ1-6,TGCGCCAGCAGTCACCCCACGGGACAGGTAGGTTCACCCCTCCACTTT,CASSHPTGQVGSPLHF
.,.,TRBV7-3,TRBJ2-1,TGTGCCAGCAGTCGCGGCCCCAATGAGCAGTTCTTC,CASSRGPNEQFF
.,TRBD1,TRBV5-4,TRBJ1-2,TGTGCCAGCAGCACACAACAGGGGCGCGGCTATGGCTACACCTTC,CASSTQQGRGYGYTF
.,.,TRBV30,TRBJ1-5,TGTGCCTGGAGTGTACGAAGCAATCAGCCCCAGCATTTT,CAWSVRSNQPQHF
.,TRBD1,TRBV27,TRBJ1-2,TGTGCCAGCAGGGGGACAGGGGAGTGGAATGGCTACACCTTC,CASRGTGEWNGYTF